The 15 T cell receptor beta chains reported below all come from one sample, sequenced in a study of technical replicates of blood from a handful of donors. Sequenced by immunoSEQ multiplex PCR; TCRdb stores in-frame clones only, minus some. The data hold 80,000 to 95,000 clones, with approximately 94% observed a single time. The sample was T cells isolated from PBMCs. These receptors all stem from a human donor in good health.

The rearrangement joins TRBV9 to TRBJ1-1, with D tentatively TRBD1 (5 bases). V was cut by 0 bases and J by 0 bases, with 12 bases left in between. Germline V gene sequence: CDR1 SGDLS, CDR2 YYNGEE. CDR3 length: 16 amino acids. CDR3 DNA: TGTGCCAGCAGCGTAGGGAGGGGTGTTATGAACACTGAAGCTTTCTTT. Amino acid sequence: CASSVGRGVMNTEAFF.

The genes are TRBV7-6 and TRBJ1-4, with 7 bases that match TRBD1. This CDR3 is built from 14 residues. CDR1 and CDR2 (germline): SGHVS, FNYEAQ. The trim removed 5 bases at V and 8 bases at J, leaving 8 bases unmatched. CDR3 region: CASSLRQGAEKLFF. The DNA of the CDR3 is TGTGCCAGCAGCCTTAGACAGGGTGCGGAAAAACTGTTTTTT.

The chain's CDR3 is CASSLETGVNTDTQYF. CDR3 coding DNA: TGTGCCAGCAGCTTAGAAACAGGGGTGAACACAGATACGCAGTATTTT. This rearrangement joins TRBV7-3 to TRBJ2-3; TRBD1 aligns across 7 bases. The J segment lost 2 bases and the V segment lost 2 bases, leaving 7 bases of the junction unmatched. CDR3 length: 16 residues. Germline-derived CDR1 and CDR2 are SGHTA and FQGTGA.

V usage is TRBV6-1 and J usage is TRBJ2-7; D is undetermined. CDR3 size: 14 residues. Between the trimmed V and J ends, which lost 1 base and 3 bases, there was a span of 10 bases. CDR1 is MNHNS and CDR2 is SASEGT in the germline V gene. The CDR3 nucleotides are TGTGCCAGCAGTGAAGACGCAGTATACTACGAGCAGTACTTC. It codes for CASSEDAVYYEQYF.

With regard to this clone: The same CDR3 arises from other DNA sequences in this sample as well. V is TRBV29-1 and J is TRBJ1-5; 8 bases are a match to TRBD1. Germline CDR1 is SQVTM and CDR2 is ANQGSEA. The CDR3 contains 13 residues. V shed 6 bases, J shed 6 bases, and the junction held 7 bases outside the gene matches. Here the CDR3 reads CSVGQGEGQPQHF. In DNA form, the CDR3 reads TGCAGCGTCGGACAGGGCGAGGGTCAGCCCCAGCATTTT.

This clone was observed once. The CDR3 DNA sequence: TGTGCCAGCACCCCGGGGGTTAGCAATCAGCCCCAGCATTTT. Protein sequence: CASTPGVSNQPQHF. This rearrangement joins TRBV5-5 to TRBJ1-5; D may be TRBD1 (5 bases). Trimming shortened V by 6 bases and J by 0 bases, and 10 bases separated the two germline ends. Looked up from germline, CDR1 is SGHKS and CDR2 is YYEKEE (reference sequence). This CDR3 has 14 residues. Combining the CDR3 with reference TRBV5-5 and TRBJ1-5 gives the whole variable domain DAGVTQSPTHLIKTRGQQVTLRCSPISGHKSVSWYQQVLGQGPQFIFQYYEKEERGRGNFPDRFSARQFPNYSSELNVNALLLGDSALYLCASTPGVSNQPQHFGDGTRLSIL.

The V call is TRBV6-1, the J call TRBJ2-5; 7 bases are a match to TRBD1. Germline CDR1 and CDR2: MNHNS and SASEGT. Trimming at V came to 0 bases and at J to 0 bases, leaving 10 bases not matched to a gene. The CDR3 runs to 18 residues. Here the CDR3 DNA reads TGTGCCAGCAGTGAAGCCCGGCAGAAAGGGGGCTACCAAGAGACCCAGTACTTC. Translation: CASSEARQKGGYQETQYF.

V gene TRBV9 combines with J gene TRBJ1-2, with 7 bases that match TRBD1. V was clipped by 3 bases and J by 3 bases; unmatched bases: 5. The CDR3 sequence is 14 residues long. Per the germline V gene, CDR1 is SGDLS and CDR2 is YYNGEE. The DNA of the CDR3 is TGTGCCAGCAGCGAGGGCAGGGGGTACTATGGCTACACCTTC. Amino acid sequence: CASSEGRGYYGYTF.

The chain's CDR3 is CASSLGRDNQPQHF. Written as DNA, the CDR3 is TGTGCCAGCAGCTTAGGCCGGGACAATCAGCCCCAGCATTTT. This sequence joins TRBV7-6 and TRBJ1-5; D gene ambiguous. CDR3 size: 14 residues. Between the trimmed V and J ends, which lost 1 base and 3 bases, there was a span of 7 bases. Germline values: CDR1 SGHVS, CDR2 FNYEAQ.

The rearrangement uses TRBV7-9 and TRBJ2-1; D not resolved. Trimming removed 1 base at V and 16 bases at J, with 14 bases between. Germline-derived CDR1 and CDR2 are SEHNR and FQNEAQ (reference sequence). The CDR3 covers 12 residues. This chain's CDR3 is CASSLGQQEGFF. CDR3 sequence (DNA): TGTGCCAGCAGCTTAGGGCAGCAGGAAGGCTTCTTC.

This sequence joins TRBV7-9 and TRBJ1-1; TRBD1 agrees at 7 bases. Germline CDR1 reads SEHNR; CDR2 reads FQNEAQ (reference sequence). The CDR3 spans 16 residues. J lost 1 base, V lost 5 bases, and 10 bases had no gene match. The CDR3 spells CASSPPRQGGNTEAFF. The CDR3, as DNA: TGTGCCAGCAGCCCGCCCAGACAGGGTGGGAACACTGAAGCTTTCTTT.

The genes are TRBV5-8 and TRBJ2-7; D is possibly TRBD1 (5 bases). This CDR3 has 16 amino acids. Looked up from germline, CDR1 is SGHTS and CDR2 is YDEGEE. Trimming removed 0 bases at V and 2 bases at J, with 15 bases between. Here the CDR3 reads CASSLVGTGLTYEQYF. DNA of the CDR3: TGTGCCAGCAGCTTGGTAGGAACAGGCCTGACCTACGAGCAGTACTTC. Full variable domain (remainder filled in from reference TRBV5-8 and TRBJ2-7): EAGVTQSPTHLIKTRGQQATLRCSPISGHTSVYWYQQALGLGLQFLLWYDEGEERNRGNFPPRFSGRQFPNYSSELNVNALELEDSALYLCASSLVGTGLTYEQYFGPGTRLTVT.

The chain recombines TRBV20-1 with TRBJ1-6, with unresolved D. Germline V gene lookup returns CDR1 DFQATT and CDR2 SNEGSKA (reference sequence). V lost 6 bases and J lost 14, with 14 bases in between. The length of the CDR3 is 11 residues. CDR3 nucleotides: TGCAGTGCCTCTCTTCGTCGGGCCCTCCACTTT. Translation: CSASLRRALHF.

The chain employs TRBV9 and TRBJ2-3, with TRBD2 matching 11 bases. Germline values: CDR1 SGDLS, CDR2 YYNGEE. The junction had 7 bases not matched to a gene; V was cut back by 5 bases and J by 2 bases. There are 16 residues in the CDR3. The CDR3 bases are TGTGCCAGCAGTAGACTAGCGGGGTACCCCACAGATACGCAGTATTTT. Translation gives CASSRLAGYPTDTQYF.

The chain links TRBV6-5 to TRBJ1-1; D may be TRBD1 (5 bases). Trimming took 4 bases from V and 0 from J, leaving 12 bases between them. The CDR3 is made up of 15 amino acids. Per germline, CDR1 MNHEY and CDR2 SVGAGI. The CDR3 DNA is TGTGCCAGCAGTTTGGACGGACACATGAACACTGAAGCTTTCTTT. Amino acid sequence: CASSLDGHMNTEAFF.